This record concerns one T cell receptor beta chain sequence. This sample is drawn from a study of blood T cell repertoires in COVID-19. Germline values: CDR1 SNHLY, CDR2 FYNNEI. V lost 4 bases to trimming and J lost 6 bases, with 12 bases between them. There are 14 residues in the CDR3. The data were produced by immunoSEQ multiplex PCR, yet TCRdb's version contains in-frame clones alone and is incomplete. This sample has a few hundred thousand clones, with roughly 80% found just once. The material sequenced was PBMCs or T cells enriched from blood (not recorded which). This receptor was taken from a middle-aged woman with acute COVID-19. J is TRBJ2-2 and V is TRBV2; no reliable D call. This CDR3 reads CASSVSISPGELFF. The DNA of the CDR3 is TGTGCCAGCAGTGTATCAATTAGCCCCGGGGAGCTGTTTTTT.